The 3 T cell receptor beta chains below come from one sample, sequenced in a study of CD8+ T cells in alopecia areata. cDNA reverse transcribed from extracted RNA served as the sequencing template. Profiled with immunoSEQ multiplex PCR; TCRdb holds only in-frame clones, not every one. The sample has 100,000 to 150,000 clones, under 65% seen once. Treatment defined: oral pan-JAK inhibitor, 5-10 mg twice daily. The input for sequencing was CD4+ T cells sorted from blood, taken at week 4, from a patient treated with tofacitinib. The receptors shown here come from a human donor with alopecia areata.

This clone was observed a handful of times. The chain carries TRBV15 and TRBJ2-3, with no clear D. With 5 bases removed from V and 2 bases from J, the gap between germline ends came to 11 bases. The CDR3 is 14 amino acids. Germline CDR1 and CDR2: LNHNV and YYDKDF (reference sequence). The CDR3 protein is CATSPQRNTDTQYF. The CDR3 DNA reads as TGTGCCACCAGCCCACAGAGAAACACAGATACGCAGTATTTT.

Here the CDR3 DNA reads TGCAGCGTTGATGGAGGGGATGAAGCTTTCTTT. Protein sequence: CSVDGGDEAFF. V is TRBV29-1 and J is TRBJ1-1, with a tentative D call TRBD1 (5 bases). CDR1 is SQVTM, CDR2 ANQGSEA, per germline. V lost 3 bases and J lost 7, with 9 bases in between. The CDR3 spans 11 residues.

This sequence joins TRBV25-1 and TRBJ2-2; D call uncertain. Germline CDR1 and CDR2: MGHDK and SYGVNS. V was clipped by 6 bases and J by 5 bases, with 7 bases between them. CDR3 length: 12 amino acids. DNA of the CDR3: TGTGCCAGCAGCGTAGGGACCGGGGAGCTGTTTTTT. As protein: CASSVGTGELFF.